This T cell receptor (beta chain) was sequenced for a study of cytomegalovirus exposure and HLA in healthy donors. Generated by immunoSEQ multiplex PCR, the TCRdb table keeps only in-frame clones and is missing some. The table records some 100,000 clones, around nine tenths of them present only once. With respect to this clone: Its antigen is undetermined.

Study observations and caveats: Cytomegalovirus-associated status was assigned to 164 TCR beta chains.

What was sequenced was PBMCs. The TCR was taken from a woman aged 18-29 years in good health and CMV-seronegative.

CDR3 in amino acids: CASSSGIAGINTGELFF. As DNA, the CDR3 is TGCGCCAGCAGTTCGGGGATAGCGGGGATTAACACCGGGGAGCTGTTTTTT. The chain joins TRBV5-1 to TRBJ2-2, with TRBD2 matching 8 bases. This CDR3 comprises 17 residues. Trimming took 5 bases from V and 2 from J; bases not matched to a gene: 11. Germline V gene data show CDR1 as SGHRS and CDR2 as YFSETQ.